This T cell receptor (beta chain) is from a study of blood T cell repertoires in COVID-19. Sequencing used immunoSEQ multiplex PCR; TCRdb keeps in-frame clones, though not all of them. This sample has hundreds of thousands of clones, with around 92% found just once. Sequenced: peripheral blood. This sequence was found in a woman in her 30s with COVID-19, enrolled during active disease.

The DNA of the CDR3 is TGCGCCAGCAGCCAAGTACCGGGGAAAGTACTGTTTTTT. Protein sequence: CASSQVPGKVLFF. The chain links TRBV4-1 to TRBJ1-4, with D unclear. Germline V gives CDR1 MGHRA, CDR2 YSYEKL. V was shortened by 1 base and J by 13 bases, with 13 bases between the two germline ends. The length of the CDR3 is 13 residues.